Ten or more counts support the clone carrying this T cell receptor (beta chain). Being one base from a much bigger clone, this may be a read error. Treatment of any kind had been given to no patient before thyroid surgery. The sample comes from a study of metastatic and nonmetastatic thyroid tumors. This CDR3 has 15 residues. CDR1 and CDR2 from the germline V gene are LGHNA and YNFKEQ. TCRdb redid the clone calls on the PCR reads using MiXCR. The data contain 9,000 to 13,000 clones, around 30% of them seen just once; the ten biggest clones take up 16%. Material: tumor tissue. J is TRBJ2-2 and V is TRBV4-2; 13 bases are shared with TRBD2. This TCR came from a female donor with papillary thyroid cancer or a benign thyroid nodule (not recorded which). Some clones in this sample may be carry-over from other donors' samples. CDR3 loop: CASSHTSGGAGELLF. The CDR3 nucleotides are TGTGCCAGCAGCCACACTAGCGGGGGGGCCGGGGAGCTGCTTTTT.